The clone carrying this TCR beta chain was counted a single time. Antigen: not known. The sample is drawn from a study of T cell responses to AZD1222 COVID-19 vaccine. General study findings and limits: Within unmutated variant regions lay the reported targets of nearly half of spike-specific TCRs. The donors showed a predominance of white British ancestry and of females, with possible underestimation of clonal diversity.

Method: immunoSEQ multiplex PCR; TCRdb's copy keeps in-frame clones and lacks some. The sample contains 160,000 or so clones, about 88% of which appear only once. This clonotype was obtained from an adult who had recovered from COVID-19. Here the sequenced sample was peripheral blood, taken after recovery from COVID-19.

CDR3 nucleotide sequence: TGTGCCAGCATGAGGGGCGGGAGGGCCCCCTACAATGAGCAGTTCTTC. Translation: CASMRGGRAPYNEQFF. This chain connects TRBV2 to TRBJ2-1; TRBD2 aligns across 9 bases. CDR3 length equals 16 residues. CDR1 and CDR2 (germline): SNHLY, FYNNEI. Unmatched junction bases numbered 9, after V lost 7 bases and J lost 2 bases.